What follows are 15 T cell receptor beta chains derived from one specimen sequenced in a study of T cell responses to AZD1222 COVID-19 vaccine. The data were produced by immunoSEQ multiplex PCR, yet TCRdb's version contains in-frame clones alone and is incomplete. Counted here are 95,000 to 150,000 clones, roughly nine tenths occurring once; the ten biggest clones make up more than 2.5%. The sample here was peripheral blood, taken on day 0 of AZD1222 vaccination. The receptors shown here come from an adult in good health.

The rearrangement joins TRBV2 to TRBJ2-1; D ambiguous. CDR3 length: 14 residues. The V and J ends lost 1 base and 7 bases respectively, with 11 bases between them. The germline gives CDR1 SNHLY, CDR2 FYNNEI. CDR3 nucleotides: TGTGCCAGCAGTGAAGTATTAAAGAGGAATGAGCAGTTCTTC. Amino acid sequence: CASSEVLKRNEQFF.

V gene TRBV7-9 combines with J gene TRBJ2-3; D is perhaps TRBD2 (7 bases). The CDR3 runs 15 residues. From germline, CDR1 is SEHNR and CDR2 FQNEAQ (reference sequence). Deletions cut 5 bases from V and 6 bases from J, with 18 bases between. CDR3 in amino acids: CASSRQAGGGDTQYF. As DNA, the CDR3 is TGTGCCAGCAGCAGACAGGCCGGGGGAGGGGATACGCAGTATTTT.

Here the CDR3 reads CASSLLTGGEAFF. The CDR3 DNA reads as TGTGCCAGCAGTTTATTAACGGGGGGTGAAGCTTTCTTT. The chain combines TRBV28 with TRBJ1-1, with a possible D match to TRBD1 (5 bases). This CDR3 is built from 13 residues. CDR1 and CDR2 from the germline V gene are MDHEN and SYDVKM. The germline V and J ends were trimmed by 1 base and 7 bases, with 10 bases remaining between them. Variable domain in full (rest from reference TRBV28 and TRBJ1-1): DVKVTQSSRYLVKRTGEKVFLECVQDMDHENMFWYRQDPGLGLRLIYFSYDVKMKEKGDIPEGYSVSREKKERFSLILESASTNQTSMYLCASSLLTGGEAFFGQGTRLTVV.

The chain employs TRBV6-4 and TRBJ1-5; unclear D gene. The V end lost 6 bases, the J end lost 2 bases, and 14 bases lay between the germline ends. The CDR3 is 15 amino acids. Per the germline V gene, CDR1 is MRHNA and CDR2 is SNTAGT. The CDR3 bases are TGTGCCAGCAGGCCCGACCACAATGGCAATCAGCCCCAGCATTTT. Amino acids: CASRPDHNGNQPQHF.

The genes are TRBV7-9 and TRBJ1-6; TRBD1 matches at 7 bases. Germline V lookup: CDR1 SEHNR, CDR2 FQNEAQ (reference sequence). The V gene end was trimmed by 5 bases and the J gene end by 9 bases; junction bases not matched to a gene: 10. The CDR3 loop spans 15 amino acids. The CDR3 DNA reads as TGTGCCAGCAGCAGCCGACTAGGACAGGCTTCACCCCTCCACTTT. Its protein is CASSSRLGQASPLHF.

The genes are TRBV28 and TRBJ1-5; D may be TRBD1 (5 bases). The CDR3 contains 19 residues. V lost 6 bases and J 0 bases, leaving 24 bases between the germline ends. From germline, CDR1 is MDHEN and CDR2 SYDVKM. CDR3 bases: TGTGCCAGCAGCTACATGCGACAGATGGGCGGAAATAGCAATCAGCCCCAGCATTTT. It translates to CASSYMRQMGGNSNQPQHF.

The V gene is TRBV6-5, the J gene TRBJ1-2; TRBD1 matches 7 bases. The germline V gene encodes CDR1 MNHEY and CDR2 SVGAGI. V lost 5 bases and J lost 6; bases outside the gene matches: 12. This CDR3 comprises 15 residues. The CDR3 region has the DNA TGTGCCAGCAGTCCCCCAGGGGGGCGATCGCATGGCTACACCTTC. Amino acids: CASSPPGGRSHGYTF.

This clone has a single count. Here the CDR3 reads CASSRGISYNSPLHF. The CDR3 nucleotides are TGTGCCAGCAGTCGGGGAATCTCCTATAATTCACCCCTCCACTTT. The chain links TRBV6-2 or TRBV6-3 to TRBJ1-6; D is unclear. The CDR3 spans 15 residues. Germline CDR1 MNHEY, CDR2 SVGEGT. Trimming stripped 5 bases from V and 0 bases from J, with 8 bases between.

The V call is TRBV4-3, the J call TRBJ1-5; 8 nucleotides align to TRBD1. This CDR3 has 15 amino acids. CDR1 is LGHNA and CDR2 is YSLEER in the germline V gene. The trim removed 0 bases at V and 4 bases at J, leaving 2 bases unmatched. CDR3 region: CASSQDTGGNQPQHF. Written as DNA, the CDR3 is TGCGCCAGCAGCCAAGATACAGGGGGGAATCAGCCCCAGCATTTT.

V is TRBV6-2 or TRBV6-3 and J is TRBJ2-5; D is ambiguous. Between the trimmed V and J ends, which lost 2 bases and 7 bases, there was a span of 14 bases. The germline CDR1 and CDR2 sequences are MNHEY and SVGEGT. This CDR3 has 14 amino acids. The CDR3 DNA is TGTGCCAGCAGTTACCGACAACCCCGGCGGACCCAGTACTTC. Its protein is CASSYRQPRRTQYF.

As to this clone: The sample holds other DNA sequences that translate to the same CDR3. The rearrangement links TRBV28 to TRBJ2-7; maybe TRBD1 (5 bases). CDR3 size: 14 residues. V lost 3 bases, J lost 0 bases, and 9 bases lay in between. Germline assignment: CDR1 MDHEN and CDR2 SYDVKM. CDR3 DNA: TGTGCCAGCAGTTTTAGGGGTAGCTCCTACGAGCAGTACTTC. Translating it yields CASSFRGSSYEQYF.

The chain links TRBV18 to TRBJ1-2; possibly TRBD1 for D (6 bases). CDR1 and CDR2 from the germline V gene are KGHSH and LQKENI. Trimming took off 3 bases at V and 4 bases at J, with 15 bases between the two ends. The CDR3 has 15 residues. This CDR3 is CASSPDSPLIYGYTF. CDR3 coding DNA: TGTGCCAGCTCACCGGACAGCCCCCTAATCTATGGCTACACCTTC. The full variable domain, in which reference TRBV18 and TRBJ1-2 provide the parts outside the CDR3, is NAGVMQNPRHLVRRRGQEARLRCSPMKGHSHVYWYRQLPEEGLKFMVYLQKENIIDESGMPKERFSAEFPKEGPSILRIQQVVRGDSAAYFCASSPDSPLIYGYTFGSGTRLTVV.

The chain employs TRBV7-2 and TRBJ2-1, with 7 bases identical to TRBD2. Germline V gene data show CDR1 as SGHTA and CDR2 as FQGNSA. This CDR3 is built from 16 residues. V lost 6 bases and J lost 3; bases outside the gene matches: 11. The CDR3 nucleotides are TGTGCCAGCAGTCCGACTAGCACCAACATCTACAATGAGCAGTTCTTC. Its translation is CASSPTSTNIYNEQFF.

A single count supports this clone. This chain connects TRBV7-2 to TRBJ1-2; 8 nucleotides agree with TRBD1. The germline gives CDR1 SGHTA, CDR2 FQGNSA. This CDR3 has 15 amino acids. V shed 1 base and J 4 bases; nucleotides not matched to a gene: 5. The CDR3 DNA is TGTGCCAGCAGCTTAGAGGGCAGGGGGCTCTATGGCTACACCTTC. This sequence encodes CASSLEGRGLYGYTF.

V gene TRBV19 combines with J gene TRBJ2-1; 8 positions agree with TRBD1. Germline V gene lookup returns CDR1 LNHDA and CDR2 SQIVND (reference sequence). After removal of 8 bases from V and 8 bases from J, the junction contained 11 bases not matched to a gene. The CDR3 sequence is 14 residues long. CDR3 DNA: TGTGCCAGTCAATTTACAGGGGGTTCCTATGAGCAGTTCTTC. Its translation is CASQFTGGSYEQFF.